This T cell receptor (beta chain) was recorded in a study of identical twins' blood T cells. TCRdb reprocessed the 5' RACE reads via MiXCR and lists one record per CDR3 protein. The sample carries fewer than 450,000 distinct CDR3 sequences, over 25% recorded once. Per the germline V gene, CDR1 is MNHEY and CDR2 is SMNVEV (reference sequence). V dropped 2 bases and J dropped 4 bases, with 18 bases sitting between them. This CDR3 comprises 17 residues. The sequenced material came from PBMCs. The receptor's source is a woman between 18 and 55 years old in good health. This rearrangement joins TRBV27 to TRBJ2-1, with a possible D match to TRBD1 (6 bases). DNA of the CDR3: TGTGCCAGCAGTTTAATGGCAGGGGTAAAAGGTTACAATGAGCAGTTCTTC. The encoded protein is CASSLMAGVKGYNEQFF.